A selection of T cell receptor beta chains follows, all from one sample in a study of blood T cell repertoires in COVID-19. Some clones are missing from TCRdb's copy, which holds only in-frame ones; the method was immunoSEQ multiplex PCR. Of around 180,000 clones detected, roughly 88% appear once; the ten largest clones hold 4%. The specimen was peripheral blood. The receptors derive from a woman in her twenties or thirties with acute or convalescent COVID-19. CDR3s include the opening cysteine and the closing phenylalanine or tryptophan. D genes are given only for firm matches. Clone size is not always given. Where it is, it says once, few, many or a class for expanded clones.

V: TRBV2; D: -; size: -; J: TRBJ1-1; CDR3: CASSKYRTAEAFF; DNA: TGTGCCAGCAGTAAATACAGGACGGCTGAAGCTTTCTTT
V: TRBV24-1; D: TRBD2; size: -; J: TRBJ2-1; CDR3: CATSESPGTSGRSNEQFF; DNA: TGTGCCACCAGTGAGTCCCCCGGGACTAGCGGGAGGTCGAATGAGCAGTTCTTC
V: TRBV25-1; D: -; size: -; J: TRBJ2-2; CDR3: CASSSLGELFF; DNA: TGTGCCAGCAGTTCACTCGGGGAGCTGTTTTTT
V: TRBV5-1; D: -; size: -; J: TRBJ2-1; CDR3: CASSSQGSHNEQFF; DNA: TGCGCCAGCAGCTCACAGGGTTCCCACAATGAGCAGTTCTTC
V: TRBV19; D: -; size: -; J: TRBJ1-1; CDR3: CASTILSRRGTEAFF; DNA: TGTGCCAGTACCATCCTAAGCCGGAGGGGCACTGAAGCTTTCTTT
V: TRBV28; D: TRBD1; size: -; J: TRBJ1-5; CDR3: CASLRFGTGNQPQHF; DNA: TGTGCCAGCCTCCGTTTCGGGACAGGAAATCAGCCCCAGCATTTT
V: TRBV7-9; D: -; size: -; J: TRBJ2-1; CDR3: CASSPPGGREQFF; DNA: TGTGCCAGCAGCCCCCCCGGCGGGCGGGAGCAGTTCTTC
V: TRBV28; D: -; size: -; J: TRBJ2-4; CDR3: CASSARTTTQYF; DNA: TGTGCCAGCAGTGCGAGGACTACGACTCAGTACTTC
V: TRBV3-1/TRBV3-2; D: -; size: once; J: TRBJ1-2; CDR3: CASSQDPRQTGGYTF; DNA: TGTGCCAGCAGCCAAGATCCAAGGCAAACAGGGGGCTACACCTTC
V: TRBV9; D: -; size: -; J: TRBJ2-2; CDR3: CASSPWTRDTGELFF; DNA: TGTGCCAGCAGCCCATGGACACGGGACACCGGGGAGCTGTTTTTT
V: TRBV5-1; D: -; size: -; J: TRBJ2-3; CDR3: CASSLFADSRRGTDTQYF; DNA: TGCGCCAGCAGCTTGTTCGCGGACTCTCGCCGGGGGACAGATACGCAGTATTTT
V: TRBV5-1; D: -; size: -; J: TRBJ1-2; CDR3: CASSLGLGVQGYTF; DNA: TGCGCCAGCAGCTTGGGTTTAGGGGTACAAGGCTACACCTTC
V: TRBV5-1; D: TRBD2; size: -; J: TRBJ2-1; CDR3: CASSFSSGRAQNEQFF; DNA: TGCGCCAGCAGCTTCTCTAGCGGGAGGGCACAGAATGAGCAGTTCTTC
V: TRBV4-2; D: TRBD1; size: few; J: TRBJ1-5; CDR3: CASSQVGGRQGQPQHF; DNA: TGTGCCAGCAGCCAAGTGGGGGGACGACAGGGCCAGCCCCAGCATTTT
V: TRBV12-5; D: -; size: -; J: TRBJ2-3; CDR3: CASGGSTDTQYF; DNA: TGTGCTAGTGGGGGCAGCACAGATACGCAGTATTTT
V: TRBV5-1; D: -; size: -; J: TRBJ2-7; CDR3: CASSLSPQGRTYEQYF; DNA: TGCGCCAGCAGCTTATCCCCCCAAGGGAGGACCTACGAGCAGTACTTC
V: TRBV7-2; D: -; size: -; J: TRBJ2-1; CDR3: CASSLERAYGEQFF; DNA: TGTGCCAGCAGCCTAGAACGAGCGTATGGTGAGCAGTTCTTC
V: TRBV5-1; D: -; size: -; J: TRBJ2-5; CDR3: CASSGTPSVTQYF; DNA: TGCGCCAGCAGCGGGACTCCCTCTGTGACCCAGTACTTC
V: TRBV5-4; D: -; size: -; J: TRBJ2-7; CDR3: CASSIDSYHYEQYF; DNA: TGTGCCAGCAGCATCGACTCCTACCATTACGAGCAGTACTTC
V: TRBV5-1; D: -; size: -; J: TRBJ2-6; CDR3: CASRSVRGANVLTF; DNA: TGCGCCAGCAGGAGCGTCCGGGGGGCCAACGTCCTGACTTTC
V: TRBV11-2; D: TRBD1; size: -; J: TRBJ2-7; CDR3: CAIGQGGEQYF; DNA: TGTGCCATAGGACAGGGGGGCGAGCAGTACTTC
V: TRBV5-1; D: -; size: -; J: TRBJ2-7; CDR3: CASSLARGQASYEQYF; DNA: TGCGCCAGCAGCTTGGCCCGGGGACAAGCCTCCTACGAGCAGTACTTC
V: TRBV11-3; D: TRBD1; size: -; J: TRBJ2-1; CDR3: CASSLRGSRTGFGEQFF; DNA: TGTGCCAGCAGCTTAAGGGGATCTCGGACAGGGTTCGGGGAGCAGTTCTTC
V: TRBV11-3; D: -; size: -; J: TRBJ2-1; CDR3: CASSLDRTRGGQQFF; DNA: TGTGCCAGCAGCTTAGATCGGACTAGGGGGGGGCAGCAGTTCTTC
V: TRBV7-9; D: TRBD2; size: once; J: TRBJ2-1; CDR3: CASSLTSGRHLGEQFF; DNA: TGTGCCAGCAGCTTAACTAGCGGGAGGCATTTGGGTGAGCAGTTCTTC
V: TRBV6-5; D: -; size: few; J: TRBJ2-7; CDR3: CASRSGSYEQYF; DNA: TGTGCCAGCCGAAGCGGAAGCTACGAGCAGTACTTC
V: TRBV12-3/TRBV12-4; D: -; size: -; J: TRBJ1-3; CDR3: CASSANSGNTIYF; DNA: TGTGCCAGCAGTGCCAACTCCGGAAACACCATATATTTT
V: TRBV6-5; D: TRBD1; size: -; J: TRBJ1-1; CDR3: CASSYAGGNTEAFF; DNA: TGTGCCAGCAGTTACGCAGGGGGGAACACTGAAGCTTTCTTT
V: TRBV6-1; D: -; size: once; J: TRBJ2-1; CDR3: CASSEWTGSLREQFF; DNA: TGTGCCAGCAGTGAATGGACTGGCTCTCTCAGGGAGCAGTTCTTC
V: TRBV19; D: TRBD1; size: -; J: TRBJ1-2; CDR3: CASSIRDRGNYGYTF; DNA: TGTGCCAGTAGTATTCGCGACAGGGGAAATTATGGCTACACCTTC
V: TRBV5-1; D: -; size: -; J: TRBJ1-2; CDR3: CASSSRGAGGGYTF; DNA: TGCGCCAGCAGCTCGCGGGGCGCTGGGGGTGGCTACACCTTC
V: TRBV7-9; D: TRBD1; size: -; J: TRBJ1-3; CDR3: CASSEGQGDTIYF; DNA: TGTGCCAGCAGCGAGGGACAGGGGGACACCATATATTTT
V: TRBV30; D: -; size: -; J: TRBJ2-7; CDR3: CAWASSDYEQYF; DNA: TGTGCCTGGGCTAGCTCGGATTACGAGCAGTACTTC
V: TRBV2; D: TRBD1; size: -; J: TRBJ1-6; CDR3: CASSRPLTGYNSPLHF; DNA: TGTGCCAGCAGCCGCCCCTTGACAGGGTATAATTCACCCCTCCACTTT
V: TRBV5-4; D: -; size: -; J: TRBJ1-5; CDR3: CASSSDRNQPQHF; DNA: TGTGCCAGCAGCTCAGACAGAAATCAGCCCCAGCATTTT
V: TRBV5-8; D: -; size: -; J: TRBJ1-1; CDR3: CASSLFPMNTEAFF; DNA: TGTGCCAGCAGCTTGTTTCCAATGAACACTGAAGCTTTCTTT
V: TRBV30; D: TRBD2; size: -; J: TRBJ2-1; CDR3: CAWVPLAHSEQFF; DNA: TGTGCCTGGGTCCCACTAGCGCATAGTGAGCAGTTCTTC
V: TRBV30; D: -; size: -; J: TRBJ1-6; CDR3: CAWSVYGPPLHF; DNA: TGTGCCTGGAGTGTATATGGGCCACCCCTCCACTTT
V: TRBV15; D: -; size: -; J: TRBJ2-1; CDR3: CATSNTVNRGEQFF; DNA: TGTGCCACCAGCAACACTGTAAACCGGGGTGAGCAGTTCTTC
V: TRBV6-1; D: -; size: -; J: TRBJ1-5; CDR3: CASSEVGSNQPQHF; DNA: TGTGCCAGCAGTGAAGTTGGCAGCAATCAGCCCCAGCATTTT
V: TRBV6-5; D: TRBD1; size: -; J: TRBJ2-5; CDR3: CAGGQGPSETQYF; DNA: TGTGCCGGCGGACAGGGGCCTTCGGAGACCCAGTACTTC
V: TRBV5-1; D: -; size: -; J: TRBJ1-2; CDR3: CASSSQGFYGYTF; DNA: TGCGCCAGCAGCTCACAGGGTTTCTATGGCTACACCTTC
V: TRBV29-1; D: -; size: -; J: TRBJ2-7; CDR3: CSVEQGLEQYF; DNA: TGCAGCGTTGAACAGGGACTCGAGCAGTACTTC
V: TRBV7-2; D: -; size: once; J: TRBJ1-2; CDR3: CASSFNGGLYGYTF; DNA: TGTGCCAGCAGCTTCAACGGCGGACTCTATGGCTACACCTTC
V: TRBV18; D: -; size: -; J: TRBJ2-7; CDR3: CASSNRIVSYEQYF; DNA: TGTGCCAGCTCAAACAGGATTGTCTCCTACGAGCAGTACTTC
V: TRBV28; D: -; size: -; J: TRBJ1-1; CDR3: CASRGGWSEAFF; DNA: TGTGCCAGCAGGGGGGGTTGGTCCGAAGCTTTCTTT
V: TRBV5-1; D: -; size: -; J: TRBJ2-5; CDR3: CASSLSGEGTQYF; DNA: TGCGCCAGCAGCTTGTCAGGGGAGGGGACCCAGTACTTC
V: TRBV9; D: TRBD1; size: -; J: TRBJ2-5; CDR3: CASSLLGSGGRETQYF; DNA: TGTGCCAGCAGCTTACTCGGTTCAGGGGGCAGGGAGACCCAGTACTTC
V: TRBV29-1; D: -; size: -; J: TRBJ2-2; CDR3: CSVGLGGELFF; DNA: TGCAGCGTGGGGCTAGGGGGGGAGCTGTTTTTT
V: TRBV19; D: -; size: -; J: TRBJ1-4; CDR3: CASGYRELFF; DNA: TGTGCCAGCGGATACAGGGAACTGTTTTTT
V: TRBV12-3/TRBV12-4; D: -; size: -; J: TRBJ1-1; CDR3: CASRGLNTEAFF; DNA: TGTGCCAGCAGGGGGCTGAACACTGAAGCTTTCTTT
V: TRBV11-2; D: TRBD2; size: -; J: TRBJ2-2; CDR3: CASSLIRLAGNTGELFF; DNA: TGTGCCAGCAGCTTAATACGGCTAGCGGGAAACACCGGGGAGCTGTTTTTT
V: TRBV9; D: -; size: -; J: TRBJ2-1; CDR3: CASSASGSYNEQFF; DNA: TGTGCCAGCAGCGCCAGTGGCTCCTACAATGAGCAGTTCTTC
V: TRBV5-1; D: -; size: -; J: TRBJ1-3; CDR3: CASSRTQGLTGNTIYF; DNA: TGCGCCAGCAGCCGAACTCAGGGATTAACTGGAAACACCATATATTTT
V: TRBV5-1; D: -; size: -; J: TRBJ1-1; CDR3: CASSLGSAYANTEAFF; DNA: TGCGCCAGCAGCTTGGGAAGCGCCTATGCGAACACTGAAGCTTTCTTT